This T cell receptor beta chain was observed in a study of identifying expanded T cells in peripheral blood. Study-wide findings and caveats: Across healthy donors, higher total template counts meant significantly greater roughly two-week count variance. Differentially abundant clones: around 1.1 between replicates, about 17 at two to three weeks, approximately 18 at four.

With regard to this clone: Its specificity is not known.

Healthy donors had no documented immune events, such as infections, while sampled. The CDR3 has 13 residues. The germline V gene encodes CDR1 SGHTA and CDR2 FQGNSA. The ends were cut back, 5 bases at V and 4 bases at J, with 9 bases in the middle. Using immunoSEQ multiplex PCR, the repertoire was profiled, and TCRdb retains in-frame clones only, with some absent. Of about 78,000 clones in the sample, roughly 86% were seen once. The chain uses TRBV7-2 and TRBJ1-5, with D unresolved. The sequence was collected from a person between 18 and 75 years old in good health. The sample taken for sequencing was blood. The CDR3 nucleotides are TGTGCCAGCAGCCGGACCAAGAATCAGCCCCAGCATTTT. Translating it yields CASSRTKNQPQHF.